This T cell receptor (beta chain) stems from a study of tissue T cells after allogeneic stem cell transplantation. The overall study: Graft-versus-host disease patients received grafts, four unmodified and three CD34-selected to deplete T cells. Viable blood and marrow gave sorted CD3+ T cells if numbers allowed. Study results and limitations: Alloreactivity or antigen specificity of tissue TCRs was not determined; some clones might be host cells.

This clone came up once. The antigen is not known. The table came from immunoSEQ multiplex PCR; TCRdb's copy has only in-frame clones and leaves some out. Among tens of thousands of clones, about 85% were seen once, and the ten largest hold more than 3%. This material consisted of blood, taken before transplantation. The TCR originated in a woman aged 18 to 55 who later had graft-versus-host disease after an allogeneic stem cell transplant.

The CDR3 coding sequence is TGTGCCAGCAGCTTCCCCGGGGCGTATGGCTACACCTTC. This sequence encodes CASSFPGAYGYTF. This sequence joins TRBV12-3 or TRBV12-4 and TRBJ1-2; tentatively, D is TRBD1 (5 bases). The CDR3 is made up of 13 amino acids. The V gene lost 6 bases and the J gene lost 5 bases, with 13 bases spanning the gap.